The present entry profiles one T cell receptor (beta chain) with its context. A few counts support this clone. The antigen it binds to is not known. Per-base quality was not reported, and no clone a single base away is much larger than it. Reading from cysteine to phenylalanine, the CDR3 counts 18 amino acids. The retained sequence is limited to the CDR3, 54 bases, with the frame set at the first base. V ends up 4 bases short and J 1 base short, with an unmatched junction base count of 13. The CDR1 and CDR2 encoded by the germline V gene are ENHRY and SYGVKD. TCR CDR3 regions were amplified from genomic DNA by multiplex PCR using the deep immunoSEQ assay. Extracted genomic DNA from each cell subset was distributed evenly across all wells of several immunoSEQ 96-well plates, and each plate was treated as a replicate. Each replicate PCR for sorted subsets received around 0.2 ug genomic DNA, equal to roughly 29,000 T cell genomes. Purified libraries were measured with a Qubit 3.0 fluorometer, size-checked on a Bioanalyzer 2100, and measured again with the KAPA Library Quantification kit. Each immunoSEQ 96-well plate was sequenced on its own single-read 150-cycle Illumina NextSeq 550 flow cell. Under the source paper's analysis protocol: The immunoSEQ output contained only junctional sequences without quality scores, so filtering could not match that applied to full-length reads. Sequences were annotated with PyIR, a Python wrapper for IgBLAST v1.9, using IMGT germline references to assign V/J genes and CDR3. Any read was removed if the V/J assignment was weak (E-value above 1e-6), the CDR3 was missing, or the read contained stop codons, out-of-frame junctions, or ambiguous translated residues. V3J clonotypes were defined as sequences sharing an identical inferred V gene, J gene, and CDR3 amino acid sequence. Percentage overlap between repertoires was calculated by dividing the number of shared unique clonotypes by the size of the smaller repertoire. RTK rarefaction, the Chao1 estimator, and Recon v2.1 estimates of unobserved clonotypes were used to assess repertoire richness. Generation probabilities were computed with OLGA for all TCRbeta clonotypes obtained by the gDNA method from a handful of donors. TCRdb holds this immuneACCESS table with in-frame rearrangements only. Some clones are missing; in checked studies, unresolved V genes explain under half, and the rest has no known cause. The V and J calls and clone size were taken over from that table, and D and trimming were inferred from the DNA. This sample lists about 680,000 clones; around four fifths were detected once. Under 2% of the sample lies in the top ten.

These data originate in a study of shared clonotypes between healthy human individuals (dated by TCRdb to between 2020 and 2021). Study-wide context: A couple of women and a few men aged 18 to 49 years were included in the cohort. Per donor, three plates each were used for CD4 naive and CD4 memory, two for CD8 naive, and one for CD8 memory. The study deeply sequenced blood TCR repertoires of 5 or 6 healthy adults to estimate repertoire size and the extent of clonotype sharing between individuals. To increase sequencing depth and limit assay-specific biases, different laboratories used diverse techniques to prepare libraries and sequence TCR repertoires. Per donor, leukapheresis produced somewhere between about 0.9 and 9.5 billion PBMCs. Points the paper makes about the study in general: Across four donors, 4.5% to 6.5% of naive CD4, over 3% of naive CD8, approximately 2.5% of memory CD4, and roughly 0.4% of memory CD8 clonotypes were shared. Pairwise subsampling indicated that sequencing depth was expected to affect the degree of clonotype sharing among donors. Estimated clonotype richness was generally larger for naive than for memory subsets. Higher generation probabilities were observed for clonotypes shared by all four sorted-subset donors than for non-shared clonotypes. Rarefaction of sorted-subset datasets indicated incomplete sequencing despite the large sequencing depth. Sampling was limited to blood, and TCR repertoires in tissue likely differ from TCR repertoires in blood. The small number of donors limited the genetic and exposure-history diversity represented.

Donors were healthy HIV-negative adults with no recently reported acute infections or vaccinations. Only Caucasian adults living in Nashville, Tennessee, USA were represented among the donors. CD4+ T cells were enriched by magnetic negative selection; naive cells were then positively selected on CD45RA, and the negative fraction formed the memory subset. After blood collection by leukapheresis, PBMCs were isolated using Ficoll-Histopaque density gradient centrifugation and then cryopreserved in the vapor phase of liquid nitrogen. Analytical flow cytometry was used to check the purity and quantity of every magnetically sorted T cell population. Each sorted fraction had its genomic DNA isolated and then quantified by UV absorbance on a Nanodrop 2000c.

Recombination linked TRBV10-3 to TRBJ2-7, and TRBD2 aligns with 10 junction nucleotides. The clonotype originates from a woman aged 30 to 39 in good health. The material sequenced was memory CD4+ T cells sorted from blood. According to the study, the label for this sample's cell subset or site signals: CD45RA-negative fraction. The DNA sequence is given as TGTGCCATCAGTGCGGGGGCTAGCGGGAGAGAAAGTTCCTACGAGCAGTACTTC. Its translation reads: CAISAGASGRESSYEQYF.